Below, 24 T cell receptor beta chains from the same sample are listed, as sequenced in a study of cytomegalovirus exposure and HLA in healthy donors. TCRdb's copy holds only in-frame clones and misses some; the assay was immunoSEQ multiplex PCR. The profile shows some 250,000 clones, 75% to 90% of them singletons. The sample consisted of PBMCs. The receptor set was obtained from a woman aged 25 to 39 in good health and CMV-seropositive.

This clone was recorded only once. The same CDR3 also results from other DNA sequences found in this sample. The chain combines TRBV5-1 with TRBJ1-5; no reliable D call. V was pared by 2 bases and J by 4 bases, with 7 bases between. Germline CDR1 reads SGHRS; CDR2 reads YFSETQ. CDR3 length equals 13 residues. CDR3 region: CASSFDGNQPQHF. The DNA of the CDR3 is TGCGCCAGCAGCTTTGACGGGAATCAGCCCCAGCATTTT.

The chain combines TRBV6-5 with TRBJ1-2; D gene uncertain. Germline V gene sequence: CDR1 MNHEY, CDR2 SVGAGI. The CDR3 length is 13 residues. V gave up 10 bases and J gave up 0 bases, with 12 bases separating them. DNA for the CDR3: TGTGCCACCAAAGCTGGTACTAACTATGGCTACACCTTC. Translating it yields CATKAGTNYGYTF.

This chain joins TRBV4-2 and TRBJ2-5, with D unresolved. V was clipped by 1 base and J by 5 bases, with 11 bases between them. Looked up from germline, CDR1 is LGHNA and CDR2 is YNFKEQ. The CDR3 sequence is 14 residues long. As DNA, the CDR3 is TGTGCCAGCAGCCAAGTTAGTTCCACCGAGACCCAGTACTTC. Amino acid sequence: CASSQVSSTETQYF.

The chain uses TRBV27 and TRBJ1-2; 10 bases are a match to TRBD1. V dropped 3 bases and J dropped 7; count of bases not matched to a gene: 8. From germline, CDR1 is MNHEY and CDR2 SMNVEV (reference sequence). The CDR3 contains 15 residues. This CDR3 reads CASSFRTGGDGGYTF. CDR3 DNA: TGTGCCAGCAGTTTTCGGACAGGGGGGGACGGTGGCTACACCTTC.

The DNA of the CDR3 is TGTGCCAGTAGTATCCCGGGATACCTCCAGTACTTC. This encodes CASSIPGYLQYF. This chain links TRBV19 with TRBJ2-5, with a possible D match to TRBD2 (5 bases). V shed 3 bases and J shed 10 bases, with 12 bases lying between them. This CDR3 contains 12 residues. Looked up from germline, CDR1 is LNHDA and CDR2 is SQIVND (reference sequence).

The chain joins TRBV19 to TRBJ1-3, with TRBD1 as a possible D gene (5 bases). The CDR3 runs to 13 residues. V was trimmed by 5 bases and J by 8 bases, leaving 13 bases between them. The germline gives CDR1 LNHDA, CDR2 SQIVND (reference sequence). CDR3 region: CASSPGHGDTIYF. The CDR3 DNA reads as TGTGCCAGTAGTCCAGGGCATGGGGACACCATATATTTT.

The CDR3 DNA is TGCGCCAGCTCCTTGGGCCCTAGCGGGGCCGGCAATGAGCAGTTCTTC. Amino acid sequence: CASSLGPSGAGNEQFF. The rearrangement joins TRBV5-1 to TRBJ2-1; 9 positions agree with TRBD2. The CDR3 length is 16 residues. With V trimmed by 7 bases and J by 6 bases, 14 bases remained unmatched. The germline V gene has CDR1 SGHRS and CDR2 YFSETQ.

The chain uses TRBV4-1 and TRBJ1-4; 9 nucleotides line up with TRBD1. The CDR3 consists of 16 residues. CDR1 is MGHRA and CDR2 is YSYEKL in the germline V gene. With 1 base clipped from V and 6 bases from J, the junction kept 6 bases outside the gene matches. This CDR3 reads CASSQAQGAQYEKLFF. Written as DNA, the CDR3 is TGCGCCAGCAGCCAAGCACAGGGGGCTCAGTATGAAAAACTGTTTTTT.

This chain links TRBV30 with TRBJ1-2, with D tentatively TRBD1 (5 bases). The CDR3 runs 14 residues. Trimming stripped 8 bases from V and 0 bases from J, with 16 bases between. Germline loops: CDR1 GTSNPN, CDR2 SVGIG (reference sequence). The CDR3 spells CAPFVGQTNYGYTF. CDR3 nucleotide sequence: TGTGCCCCCTTTGTGGGGCAGACTAACTATGGCTACACCTTC.

About this clone itself: The junction departs from the called germline gene at one end, perhaps through a read error. This chain joins TRBV7-7 and TRBJ2-1; 10 bases map to TRBD2. Germline assignment: CDR1 SSHAT and CDR2 FNYEAQ (reference sequence). The CDR3 has 15 amino acids. The CDR3 region is CASSQTSGPGDEQFF. The CDR3 DNA reads as TGTGCTAGCAGCCAGACTAGCGGGCCAGGGGATGAGCAGTTCTTC.

The genes are TRBV6-5 and TRBJ2-3; D is unresolved. This CDR3 contains 16 residues. Germline-derived CDR1 and CDR2 are MNHEY and SVGAGI. V was shortened by 0 bases and J by 2 bases, with 12 bases between the two germline ends. In nucleotides, the CDR3 is TGTGCCAGCAGTTACTCGATCGAGCTAACCACAGATACGCAGTATTTT. Its translation: CASSYSIELTTDTQYF.

The V and J genes are TRBV5-6 and TRBJ2-7; 7 bases fit TRBD1. Per germline, CDR1 SGHDT and CDR2 YYEEEE. V trimming: 5 bases; J trimming: 3 bases; junction bases outside the gene matches: 5. The CDR3 extends over 13 amino acids. CDR3 sequence: CASSFDRDYEQYF. The CDR3 DNA is TGTGCCAGCAGTTTCGACAGGGACTACGAGCAGTACTTC.

This rearrangement joins TRBV19 to TRBJ2-5; TRBD2 matches 12 bases. Germline trimming cut 5 bases from V and 2 bases from J; bases unmatched to any gene: 3. The germline V gene encodes CDR1 LNHDA and CDR2 SQIVND (reference sequence). CDR3 length: 15 amino acids. This CDR3 is CASSGLAGRQETQYF. CDR3 DNA sequence: TGTGCCAGTAGTGGACTAGCGGGAAGACAAGAGACCCAGTACTTC.

This chain joins TRBV10-3 and TRBJ1-5, with D possibly matching TRBD1 (5 bases). Trimming pared 6 bases from V and 6 bases from J, leaving 12 bases between. CDR3 length equals 13 residues. The germline V gene has CDR1 ENHRY and CDR2 SYGVKD. CDR3 DNA sequence: TGTGCCATCAGGGCAGGGCCCGGTCAGCCCCAGCATTTT. It encodes CAIRAGPGQPQHF.

The chain uses TRBV19 and TRBJ1-5; 11 bases are shared with TRBD1. CDR3 length: 16 residues. CDR1 is LNHDA, CDR2 SQIVND, per germline (reference sequence). Trimming took 5 bases from V and 5 from J; bases not matched to a gene: 8. CDR3 nucleotide sequence: TGTGCCAGTAGTGTCAACCGGGACAGGGGGTATCAGCCCCAGCATTTT. Its translation: CASSVNRDRGYQPQHF.

The rearrangement uses TRBV10-3 and TRBJ2-1; 9 bases agree with TRBD1. V trimming: 4 bases; J trimming: 0 bases; junction bases outside the gene matches: 25. Germline V CDR1 and CDR2: ENHRY, SYGVKD. The length of the CDR3 is 23 residues. The CDR3 region is CAISAHITRDRESSPPSYNEQFF. The CDR3 DNA is TGTGCCATCAGTGCACATATAACCCGGGACAGGGAGTCTAGCCCCCCCTCCTACAATGAGCAGTTCTTC.

The V gene is TRBV4-1, the J gene TRBJ1-5; D possibly corresponds to TRBD1 (6 bases). The V gene's germline CDR1 is MGHRA and CDR2 YSYEKL. The CDR3 runs to 18 residues. V lost 0 bases and J 4 bases, leaving 19 bases between the germline ends. As DNA, the CDR3 is TGCGCCAGCAGCCAAGACGCTAAAGGACAGTCAGGTAATCAGCCCCAGCATTTT. It yields the protein CASSQDAKGQSGNQPQHF.

The chain employs TRBV9 and TRBJ2-7; D is perhaps TRBD2 (7 bases). The germline V gene encodes CDR1 SGDLS and CDR2 YYNGEE. Trimming stripped 4 bases from V and 5 bases from J, with 16 bases between. CDR3 length: 14 amino acids. The CDR3 sequence: CASSSRRGRDEQYF. For the CDR3, the DNA is TGTGCCAGCAGCTCCCGGCGGGGGCGCGACGAGCAGTACTTC.

The J gene is TRBJ2-1, the V gene TRBV5-1; TRBD2 aligns across 11 bases. The CDR3 covers 15 residues. Germline assignment: CDR1 SGHRS and CDR2 YFSETQ. The V and J ends lost 0 bases and 5 bases, in that order; junction bases with no gene match: 1. The CDR3 reads CASSLVGLADNEQFF. The DNA for the CDR3 is TGCGCCAGCAGCTTGGTGGGACTAGCGGACAATGAGCAGTTCTTC.

The V and J genes are TRBV5-1 and TRBJ1-2; no firm D call. Germline lookup yields CDR1 SGHRS and CDR2 YFSETQ. Between the trimmed V and J ends, which lost 0 bases and 1 base, there was a span of 10 bases. The CDR3 contains 15 residues. Here the CDR3 DNA reads TGCGCCAGCAGCTTGGCCGCAGGCATTAACTATGGCTACACCTTC. Protein sequence: CASSLAAGINYGYTF.

The table lists this clone with a count of one. The gene calls are TRBV19 and TRBJ1-2; D gene ambiguous. CDR1 is LNHDA, CDR2 SQIVND, per germline (reference sequence). The CDR3 has 14 amino acids. V lost 0 bases to trimming and J lost 0 bases, with 5 bases between them. The CDR3 sequence is CASSIDLTNYGYTF. CDR3 DNA sequence: TGTGCCAGTAGTATAGATCTAACTAACTATGGCTACACCTTC. Full variable domain (missing parts from reference TRBV19 and TRBJ1-2): DGGITQSPKYLFRKEGQNVTLSCEQNLNHDAMYWYRQDPGQGLRLIYYSQIVNDFQKGDIAEGYSVSREKKESFPLTVTSAQKNPTAFYLCASSIDLTNYGYTFGSGTRLTVV.

The rearrangement uses TRBV7-9 and TRBJ1-2, with D possibly matching TRBD1 (6 bases). The V gene lost 3 bases and the J gene lost 8 bases, with 16 bases spanning the gap. This CDR3 contains 14 residues. Germline values: CDR1 SEHNR, CDR2 FQNEAQ (reference sequence). The CDR3 DNA follows: TGTGCCAGCAGCTTTGGGGGGGCCGGGTTCGGCTACACCTTC. The encoded protein is CASSFGGAGFGYTF. The complete variable domain, with remaining parts taken from reference TRBV7-9 and TRBJ1-2, reads DTGVSQNPRHKITKRGQNVTFRCDPISEHNRLYWYRQTLGQGPEFLTYFQNEAQLEKSRLLSDRFSAERPKGSFSTLEIQRTEQGDSAMYLCASSFGGAGFGYTFGSGTRLTVV.

The chain combines TRBV5-1 with TRBJ2-7; D perhaps matches TRBD2 (6 bases). The V gene lost 0 bases and the J gene lost 3 bases, with 10 bases spanning the gap. CDR1 and CDR2 from the germline V gene are SGHRS and YFSETQ. There are 14 residues in the CDR3. This CDR3 is CASSLVAANYEQYF. CDR3 in DNA: TGCGCCAGCAGCTTGGTAGCGGCCAACTACGAGCAGTACTTC.

The V call is TRBV9, the J call TRBJ2-1, with 8 bases lining up with TRBD2. The V and J ends lost 0 bases and 7 bases, in that order; junction bases with no gene match: 9. Germline assignment: CDR1 SGDLS and CDR2 YYNGEE. The CDR3 sequence is 16 residues long. DNA for the CDR3: TGTGCCAGCAGCGTAGGTCCCGGACTAGCCTCTAATGAGCAGTTCTTC. Translation: CASSVGPGLASNEQFF.